The 15 T cell receptor beta chains presented below share a single source sample, sequenced in a study of OX40 agonist ivuxolimab in advanced cancers. Here immunoSEQ multiplex PCR was the method, and the copy in TCRdb shows in-frame clones only, minus some. The sample includes 82,000 or so clones, approximately 85% of them seen just once. The specimen was CD4+ or CD8+ T cells sorted from blood, collected in a trial of the OX40 agonist ivuxolimab. The origin of the receptors is an adult with an advanced solid tumor such as melanoma, head and neck, liver or kidney cancer.

This chain links TRBV7-9 with TRBJ2-3; a weak D match, TRBD2 (5 bases). This CDR3 contains 14 residues. Germline CDR1 is SEHNR and CDR2 is FQNEAQ (reference sequence). V shed 4 bases and J shed 1 base, with 9 bases lying between them. The CDR3 DNA is TGTGCCAGCAGCTCCCTCGGGGGCACAGATACGCAGTATTTT. This encodes CASSSLGGTDTQYF.

The chain combines TRBV15 with TRBJ1-1; D is uncertain. CDR1 is LNHNV and CDR2 is YYDKDF in the germline V gene (reference sequence). This CDR3 has 12 amino acids. V lost 8 bases to trimming and J lost 1 base, with 8 bases between them. The CDR3: CATQQPNTEAFF. The CDR3 DNA is TGTGCCACCCAACAGCCGAACACTGAAGCTTTCTTT.

The V call is TRBV30, the J call TRBJ2-2, with 14 bases identical to TRBD2. Germline V lookup: CDR1 GTSNPN, CDR2 SVGIG (reference sequence). J was trimmed by 7 bases and V by 5 bases; bases with no gene match: 15. This CDR3 has 18 amino acids. In DNA, the CDR3 is TGTGCCTGGGGGACCGGGACTAGCGGGGGCCGAACTCTCGGGGAGCTGTTTTTT. Protein: CAWGTGTSGGRTLGELFF.

The rearrangement joins TRBV5-1 to TRBJ1-5; 8 bases are shared with TRBD1. There are 15 residues in the CDR3. The germline gives CDR1 SGHRS, CDR2 YFSETQ. The V segment lost 4 bases and the J segment 5 bases; nucleotides outside the gene matches: 8. CDR3 residues: CASSPTGVTYQPQHF. The CDR3 DNA is TGCGCCAGCAGCCCGACAGGGGTAACATATCAGCCCCAGCATTTT.

This chain links TRBV7-6 with TRBJ1-6, with 9 bases aligning to TRBD1. This CDR3 comprises 17 residues. Trimming removed 5 bases from V and 6 bases from J; junction bases left unmatched: 11. CDR1 is SGHVS, CDR2 FNYEAQ, per germline. The chain's CDR3 is CASSPTYRGRGNSPLHF. The CDR3 DNA reads TGTGCCAGCAGCCCTACATACAGGGGGCGCGGTAATTCACCCCTCCACTTT.

The rearrangement uses TRBV19 and TRBJ2-1; a possible D gene is TRBD1 (6 bases). V dropped 6 bases and J dropped 12 bases, with 24 bases sitting between them. Per the germline V gene, CDR1 is LNHDA and CDR2 is SQIVND (reference sequence). CDR3 length equals 15 residues. The chain's CDR3 is CASSLDSQSLFAQFF. The CDR3 nucleotides are TGTGCCAGTAGCCTGGACAGCCAAAGTCTATTCGCGCAGTTCTTC.

V is TRBV5-4 and J is TRBJ2-3, with no clear D. Trimming shortened V by 4 bases and J by 2 bases, and 8 bases separated the two germline ends. The CDR3 contains 13 residues. Germline CDR1 SGHNT, CDR2 YYREEE (reference sequence). CDR3 bases: TGTGCCAGCAGCGCCCAGTTCACAGATACGCAGTATTTT. Its protein is CASSAQFTDTQYF.

The rearrangement uses TRBV28 and TRBJ1-5, with unresolved D. The length of the CDR3 is 12 residues. The ends were cut back, 2 bases at V and 5 bases at J, with 4 bases in the middle. CDR1 is MDHEN and CDR2 is SYDVKM in the germline V gene. The CDR3 DNA is TGTGCCAGCAGTTTAAAACATCAGCCCCAGCATTTT. Amino acids: CASSLKHQPQHF.

The J gene is TRBJ1-4, the V gene TRBV4-2, with TRBD1 as a possible D gene (5 bases). Germline assignment: CDR1 LGHNA and CDR2 YNFKEQ. This CDR3 is 17 amino acids long. V was cut by 0 bases and J by 8 bases, with 19 bases left in between. The CDR3 protein is CASSQDGGRGDREKLFF. The CDR3 bases are TGTGCCAGCAGCCAAGATGGTGGTCGAGGGGATAGAGAAAAACTGTTTTTT.

This rearrangement joins TRBV19 to TRBJ2-1; 9 bases line up with TRBD2. Looked up from germline, CDR1 is LNHDA and CDR2 is SQIVND (reference sequence). CDR3 length equals 14 residues. The trim removed 5 bases at V and 4 bases at J, leaving 3 bases unmatched. Written as DNA, the CDR3 is TGTGCCAGTAGTGGGACTAGCAGATACAATGAGCAGTTCTTC. This encodes CASSGTSRYNEQFF.

The table lists this clone with a few counts. J is TRBJ1-4 and V is TRBV5-4; maybe TRBD1 (5 bases). The V gene's germline CDR1 is SGHNT and CDR2 YYREEE (reference sequence). The ends were cut back, 4 bases at V and 3 bases at J, with 19 bases in the middle. The CDR3 sequence is 17 residues long. CDR3 sequence: CASSARLPGSANEKLFF. The CDR3 DNA reads as TGTGCCAGCAGCGCAAGACTCCCAGGGTCAGCTAATGAAAAACTGTTTTTT. Using reference TRBV5-4 and TRBJ1-4 for the parts outside the CDR3, the full variable domain is ETGVTQSPTHLIKTRGQQVTLRCSSQSGHNTVSWYQQALGQGPQFIFQYYREEENGRGNFPPRFSGLQFPNYSSELNVNALELDDSALYLCASSARLPGSANEKLFFGSGTQLSVL.

For this clone: One end of the junction is discordant with germline, which a read error may explain. The genes are TRBV5-1 and TRBJ1-3; 7 bases are shared with TRBD1. The germline V gene has CDR1 SGHRS and CDR2 YFSETQ. This CDR3 has 13 amino acids. The CDR3 is CASSLDDRVTVNF. CDR3 DNA sequence: TGCGCCAGCAGCTTGGACGACAGGGTAACGGTTAATTTT.

The chain has TRBV6-5 and TRBJ2-4; 7 bases agree with TRBD1. Germline loops: CDR1 MNHEY, CDR2 SVGAGI. J gave up 5 bases and V 4 bases, and 2 bases lay outside the gene matches. The CDR3 contains 13 residues. The CDR3 region is CASSSTGQNIQYF. The DNA of the CDR3 is TGTGCCAGCAGTTCGACAGGGCAAAACATTCAGTACTTC.

The chain recombines TRBV5-4 with TRBJ2-5, with D tentatively TRBD1 (6 bases). The CDR3 contains 14 residues. Trimming cost V 3 bases and J 5 bases, with 14 bases left between them. CDR1 SGHNT and CDR2 YYREEE come from the germline V gene (reference sequence). The CDR3 sequence: CASSSGTLEETQYF. Written as DNA, the CDR3 is TGTGCCAGCAGCTCCGGGACATTGGAGGAGACCCAGTACTTC.

The chain joins TRBV28 to TRBJ2-6; D uncertain. CDR1 MDHEN and CDR2 SYDVKM come from the germline V gene. V was clipped by 3 bases and J by 0 bases, with 3 bases between them. The CDR3 has 14 residues. CDR3 nucleotides: TGTGCCAGCAGTTTGAGCTCTGGGGCCAACGTCCTGACTTTC. This sequence encodes CASSLSSGANVLTF.